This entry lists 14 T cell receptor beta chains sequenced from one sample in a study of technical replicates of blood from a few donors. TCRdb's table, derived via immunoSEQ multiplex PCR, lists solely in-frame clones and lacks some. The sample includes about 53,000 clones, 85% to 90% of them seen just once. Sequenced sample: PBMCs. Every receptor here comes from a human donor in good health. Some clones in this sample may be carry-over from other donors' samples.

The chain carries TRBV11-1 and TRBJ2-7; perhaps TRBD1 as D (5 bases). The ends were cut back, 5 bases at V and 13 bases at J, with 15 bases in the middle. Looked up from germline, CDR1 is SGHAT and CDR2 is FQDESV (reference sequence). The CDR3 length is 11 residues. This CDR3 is CASSHRQALYF. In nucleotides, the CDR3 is TGTGCCAGCAGCCACAGGCAGGCTCTTTACTTC. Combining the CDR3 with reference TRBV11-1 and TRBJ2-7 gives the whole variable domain EAEVAQSPRYKITEKSQAVAFWCDPISGHATLYWYRQILGQGPELLVQFQDESVVDDSQLPKDRFSAERLKGVDSTLKIQPAELGDSAMYLCASSHRQALYFGPGTRLTVT.

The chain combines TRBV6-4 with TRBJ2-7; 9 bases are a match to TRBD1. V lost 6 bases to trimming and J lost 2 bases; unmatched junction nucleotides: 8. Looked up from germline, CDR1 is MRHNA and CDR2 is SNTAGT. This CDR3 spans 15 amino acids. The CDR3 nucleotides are TGTGCCAGCAGGCGACCGGGACAGGGCCCCTACGAGCAGTACTTC. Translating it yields CASRRPGQGPYEQYF.

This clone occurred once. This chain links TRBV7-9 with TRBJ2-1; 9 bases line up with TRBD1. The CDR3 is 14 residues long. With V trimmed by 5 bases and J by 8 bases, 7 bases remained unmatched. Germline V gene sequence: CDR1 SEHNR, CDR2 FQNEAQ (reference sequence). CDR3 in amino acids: CASSPGQGVDEQFF. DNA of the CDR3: TGTGCCAGCAGCCCGGGACAGGGCGTGGATGAGCAGTTCTTC.

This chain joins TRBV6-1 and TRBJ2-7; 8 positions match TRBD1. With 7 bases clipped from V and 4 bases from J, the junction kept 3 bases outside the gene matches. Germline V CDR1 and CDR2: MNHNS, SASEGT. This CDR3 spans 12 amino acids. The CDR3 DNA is TGTGCCAGCACCCAGGGGGCTTACGAGCAGTACTTC. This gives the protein CASTQGAYEQYF.

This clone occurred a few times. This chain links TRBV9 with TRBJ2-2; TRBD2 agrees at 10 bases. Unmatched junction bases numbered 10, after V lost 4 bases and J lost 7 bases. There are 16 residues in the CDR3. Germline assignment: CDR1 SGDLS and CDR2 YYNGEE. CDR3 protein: CASSLQAGGVGGELFF. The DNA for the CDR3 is TGTGCCAGCAGCCTCCAAGCGGGAGGGGTGGGCGGGGAGCTGTTTTTT.

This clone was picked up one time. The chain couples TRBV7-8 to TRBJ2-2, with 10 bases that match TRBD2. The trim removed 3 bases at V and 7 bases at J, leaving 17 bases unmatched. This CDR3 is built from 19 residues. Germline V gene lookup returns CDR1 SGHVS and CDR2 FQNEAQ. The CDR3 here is CASSLEIRNQRGGIGELFF. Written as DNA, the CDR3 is TGTGCCAGCAGCTTGGAAATCAGGAACCAGCGGGGGGGAATCGGGGAGCTGTTTTTT.

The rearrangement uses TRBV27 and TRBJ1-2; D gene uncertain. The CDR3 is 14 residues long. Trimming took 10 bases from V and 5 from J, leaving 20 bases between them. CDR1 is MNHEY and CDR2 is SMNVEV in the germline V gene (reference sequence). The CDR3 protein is CANPRGGPEYGYTF. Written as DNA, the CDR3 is TGTGCCAACCCCCGGGGAGGACCTGAGTATGGCTACACCTTC.

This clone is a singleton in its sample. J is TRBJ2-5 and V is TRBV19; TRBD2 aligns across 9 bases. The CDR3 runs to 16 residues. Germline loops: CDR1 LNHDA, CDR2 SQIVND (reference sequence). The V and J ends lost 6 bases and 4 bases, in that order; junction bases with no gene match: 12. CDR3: CASSPGRGGSAETQYF. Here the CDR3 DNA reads TGTGCCAGTAGCCCCGGGCGGGGGGGGTCGGCAGAGACCCAGTACTTC.

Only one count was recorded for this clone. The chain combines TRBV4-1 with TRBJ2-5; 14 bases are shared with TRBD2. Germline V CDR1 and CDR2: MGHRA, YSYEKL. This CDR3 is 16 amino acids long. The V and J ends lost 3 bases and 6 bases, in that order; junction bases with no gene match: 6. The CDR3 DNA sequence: TGCGCCAGCAGCCATGCGACTAGCGGGGGGGTTCAGACCCAGTACTTC. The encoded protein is CASSHATSGGVQTQYF.

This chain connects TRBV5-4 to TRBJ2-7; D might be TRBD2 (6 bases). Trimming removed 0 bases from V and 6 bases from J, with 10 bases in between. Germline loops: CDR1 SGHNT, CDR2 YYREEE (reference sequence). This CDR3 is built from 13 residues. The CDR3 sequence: CASSLATRGEQYF. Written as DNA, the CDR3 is TGTGCCAGCAGCTTGGCGACTAGGGGCGAGCAGTACTTC.

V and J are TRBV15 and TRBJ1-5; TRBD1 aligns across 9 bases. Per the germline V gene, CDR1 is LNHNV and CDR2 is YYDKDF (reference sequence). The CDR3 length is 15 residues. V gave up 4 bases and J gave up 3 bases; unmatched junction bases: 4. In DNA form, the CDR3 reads TGTGCCACCAGCATGGGACAGGGCGACAATCAGCCCCAGCATTTT. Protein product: CATSMGQGDNQPQHF.

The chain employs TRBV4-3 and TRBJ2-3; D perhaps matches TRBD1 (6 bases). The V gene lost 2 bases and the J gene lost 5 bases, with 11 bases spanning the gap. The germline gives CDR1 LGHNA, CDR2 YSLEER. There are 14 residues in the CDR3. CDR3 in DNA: TGCGCCAGCAGCCAAACAACAGGGAGAGATACGCAGTATTTT. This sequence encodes CASSQTTGRDTQYF.

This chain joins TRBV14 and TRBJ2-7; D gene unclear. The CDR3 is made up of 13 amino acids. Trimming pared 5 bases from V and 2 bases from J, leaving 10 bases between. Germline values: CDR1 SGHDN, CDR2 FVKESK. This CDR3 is CASSSTAPYEQYF. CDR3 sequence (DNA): TGTGCCAGCAGCTCCACAGCCCCCTACGAGCAGTACTTC. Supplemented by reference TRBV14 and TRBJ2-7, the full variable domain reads EAGVTQFPSHSVIEKGQTVTLRCDPISGHDNLYWYRRVMGKEIKFLLHFVKESKQDESGMPNNRFLAERTGGTYSTLKVQPAELEDSGVYFCASSSTAPYEQYFGPGTRLTVT.

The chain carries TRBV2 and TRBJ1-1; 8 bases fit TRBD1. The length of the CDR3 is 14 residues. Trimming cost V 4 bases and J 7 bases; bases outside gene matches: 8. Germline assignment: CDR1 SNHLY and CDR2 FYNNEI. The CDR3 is CASSGAGGDNEAFF. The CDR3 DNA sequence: TGTGCCAGCAGTGGGGCAGGGGGCGATAATGAAGCTTTCTTT.